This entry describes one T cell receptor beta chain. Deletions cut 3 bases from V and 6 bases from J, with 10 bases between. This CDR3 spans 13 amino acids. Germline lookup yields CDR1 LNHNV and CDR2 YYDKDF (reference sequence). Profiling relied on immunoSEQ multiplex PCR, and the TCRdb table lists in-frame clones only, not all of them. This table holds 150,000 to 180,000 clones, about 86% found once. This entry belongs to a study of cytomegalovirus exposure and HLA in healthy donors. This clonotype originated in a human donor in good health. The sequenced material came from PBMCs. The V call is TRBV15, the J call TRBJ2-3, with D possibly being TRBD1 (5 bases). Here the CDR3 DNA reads TGTGCCACCAGCAGGGCGGCAGGGGATACGCAGTATTTT. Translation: CATSRAAGDTQYF.